This TCR beta chain derives from a study of cytomegalovirus exposure and HLA in healthy donors. Comments on this clone: Its antigen remains unknown.

Samples came from healthy bone marrow donors. The germline gives CDR1 MDHEN, CDR2 SYDVKM. Trimming stripped 10 bases from V and 7 bases from J, with 17 bases between. The CDR3 has 12 residues. 13 Jbeta primers and 60 Vbeta primers were used for the PCR. This table comes from immunoSEQ multiplex PCR, and its TCRdb copy is limited to in-frame clones, with some not included. The sample carries approximately 100,000 clones, approximately 80% recorded once. Study outcomes and limitations: Previous analysis showed most TCR beta V segments were productive about 87% or about 30% of the time. Clonal expansion, a later analysis showed, was greater in HLA-associated TCR beta chains than in equally common others.

The origin of this receptor is a middle-aged woman in good health and CMV-seronegative. This chain joins TRBV28 and TRBJ2-7; D is perhaps TRBD2 (6 bases). Sequencing was done on a sample of PBMCs. The CDR3 protein is CATQWRAREQYF. The CDR3 DNA reads as TGTGCCACCCAATGGAGGGCGCGGGAGCAGTACTTC.